This TCR beta chain is from a study of blood T cell repertoires in COVID-19. Study in general: Sample material is recorded as cDNA or gDNA derived from T cells, B-cell-depleted T cells, or PBMCs.

This CDR3 comprises 13 residues. Per germline, CDR1 LNHDA and CDR2 SQIVND (reference sequence). V lost 3 bases and J lost 2, with 8 bases in between. Original processing notes: Reference gene primer amplification gave nucleated cell count estimates. Profiling relied on immunoSEQ multiplex PCR, and the TCRdb table lists in-frame clones only, not all of them. That table gives V, J and clone size, and the DNA gave D and trimming. The profile covers approximately 64,000 clones, with around 90% appearing a single time and roughly a tenth taken by the ten largest. The sequenced sample was PBMCs or T cells enriched from blood (not recorded which). The clonotype was recovered from a woman aged 40 to 50 who had recovered from COVID-19. This sequence joins TRBV19 and TRBJ2-7; no clear D gene. This CDR3 is CASSISGTYEQYF. The CDR3 coding sequence is TGTGCCAGTAGTATTTCAGGAACCTACGAGCAGTACTTC. The whole variable domain, filled in from reference TRBV19 and TRBJ2-7, reads DGGITQSPKYLFRKEGQNVTLSCEQNLNHDAMYWYRQDPGQGLRLIYYSQIVNDFQKGDIAEGYSVSREKKESFPLTVTSAQKNPTAFYLCASSISGTYEQYFGPGTRLTVT.